This TCR beta chain was documented in a study of cytomegalovirus exposure and HLA in healthy donors. Germline assignment: CDR1 SNHLY and CDR2 FYNNEI. The CDR3 runs 15 residues. This clone came up a few times. The antigen is unknown. The PCR ran on 60 Vbeta and 13 Jbeta primers. Sequenced by immunoSEQ multiplex PCR; TCRdb stores in-frame clones only, minus some. The sample yields roughly 120,000 clones, about 76% seen once. Whole-study results and caveats: 87-base-pair reads could not separate some V segments, including TRBV6-2 and TRBV6-3. Researchers catalogued about 160 TCR beta chains as cytomegalovirus-associated. Per a later analysis, about 17,000 TCR beta sequences showed association with HLA alleles at 0.05 false discovery rate.

This clonotype was sampled from a man in his sixties in good health and CMV-seropositive. Sample: PBMCs. This chain joins TRBV2 and TRBJ2-5, with D possibly matching TRBD2 (6 bases). The DNA end is more similar to TRBJ2-7, so the J call may be wrong. The CDR3 DNA is TGTGCCAGCAGTGGTAGCGGCAGTGCCCCCTACGAGCAGTACTTC. Translation gives CASSGSGSAPYEQYF.